A single sample is the source of the 25 T cell receptor beta chains below, sequenced in a study of blood T cell repertoires in COVID-19. Sequencing was performed with immunoSEQ multiplex PCR; in TCRdb, only in-frame clones are kept and a portion is missing. Of fewer than 300,000 clones in the sample, 80% to 95% are singletons; the top ten hold 2.2%. Sample: peripheral blood. The origin of the receptors is a woman younger than 45 with COVID-19, enrolled during active disease.

The chain employs TRBV5-4 and TRBJ2-2, with D uncertain. The CDR3 totals 12 residues. The V gene's germline CDR1 is SGHNT and CDR2 YYREEE (reference sequence). CDR3 loop: CVLEVNTGELFF. The CDR3 coding sequence is TGTGTTTTAGAGGTGAACACCGGGGAGCTGTTTTTT.

This chain uses TRBV7-3 with TRBJ2-3; TRBD2 matches at 11 bases. CDR3 size: 15 residues. Trimming removed 5 bases from V and 2 bases from J; junction bases left unmatched: 3. Germline lookup yields CDR1 SGHTA and CDR2 FQGTGA. CDR3 sequence: CASSRTSGFTDTQYF. The CDR3 coding sequence is TGTGCCAGCAGCCGGACTAGCGGGTTCACAGATACGCAGTATTTT.

This clone came up once. The rearrangement joins TRBV27 to TRBJ2-1; 9 bases are a match to TRBD2. Germline CDR1 reads MNHEY; CDR2 reads SMNVEV (reference sequence). Trimming removed 6 bases from V and 7 bases from J; junction bases left unmatched: 10. CDR3 size: 15 residues. CDR3 DNA: TGTGCCAGCAGATGGATAGCGGGAGCACGTAATGAGCAGTTCTTC. Amino acid sequence: CASRWIAGARNEQFF.

The V and J genes are TRBV19 and TRBJ2-5, with no clear D. There are 13 residues in the CDR3. Germline CDR1 and CDR2: LNHDA and SQIVND (reference sequence). V lost 0 bases and J 5 bases, leaving 7 bases between the germline ends. Written as DNA, the CDR3 is TGTGCCAGTAGTATAGATCTATTGGAGACCCAGTACTTC. Translated, it gives CASSIDLLETQYF.

The chain couples TRBV5-4 to TRBJ2-2; weak D call: TRBD1 (6 bases). Germline CDR1 and CDR2: SGHNT and YYREEE (reference sequence). The V end was cut by 4 bases, the J end by 2 bases, with 15 bases between. The CDR3 spans 16 residues. CDR3 loop: CASSGLQGKNTGELFF. DNA of the CDR3: TGTGCCAGCAGCGGGTTACAGGGAAAAAACACCGGGGAGCTGTTTTTT.

The chain joins TRBV5-1 to TRBJ2-7; TRBD1 agrees at 8 bases. The CDR3 has 13 residues. The germline CDR1 and CDR2 sequences are SGHRS and YFSETQ. The trim removed 7 bases at V and 2 bases at J, leaving 5 bases unmatched. The CDR3 nucleotides read TGCGCCAGCGGGACAGGTTTTACCTACGAGCAGTACTTC. This sequence encodes CASGTGFTYEQYF. Supplemented by reference TRBV5-1 and TRBJ2-7, the full variable domain reads KAGVTQTPRYLIKTRGQQVTLSCSPISGHRSVSWYQQTPGQGLQFLFEYFSETQRNKGNFPGRFSGRQFSNSRSEMNVSTLELGDSALYLCASGTGFTYEQYFGPGTRLTVT.

Of note for this clone: Other DNA sequences in this specimen translate into the identical CDR3. The chain has TRBV19 and TRBJ1-4; 8 bases are shared with TRBD1. Per the germline V gene, CDR1 is LNHDA and CDR2 is SQIVND (reference sequence). After removal of 3 bases from V and 4 bases from J, the junction contained 1 base not matched to a gene. The CDR3 extends over 14 amino acids. CDR3 protein: CASSIGTGNEKLFF. In DNA form, the CDR3 reads TGTGCCAGTAGTATCGGGACAGGTAATGAAAAACTGTTTTTT.

The V and J genes are TRBV5-1 and TRBJ1-5; TRBD1 matches at 7 bases. CDR1 is SGHRS and CDR2 is YFSETQ in the germline V gene. The CDR3 loop spans 14 amino acids. Trimming removed 1 base from V and 2 bases from J; junction bases left unmatched: 0. The CDR3 DNA sequence: TGCGCCAGCAGCTTGACAGGGGGCAATCAGCCCCAGCATTTT. It yields the protein CASSLTGGNQPQHF.

This clone was seen only a few times. CDR3 coding DNA: TGTGCCAGCAGCGACAGGGGTTTCAACACTGAAGCTTTCTTT. Protein sequence: CASSDRGFNTEAFF. This chain uses TRBV2 with TRBJ1-1; 8 nucleotides match TRBD1. The CDR3 contains 14 residues. CDR1 is SNHLY and CDR2 is FYNNEI in the germline V gene. V lost 6 bases, J lost 2 bases, and 5 bases stayed unmatched.

The chain combines TRBV29-1 with TRBJ2-5, with 9 bases fitting TRBD1. After removal of 0 bases from V and 5 bases from J, the junction contained 1 base not matched to a gene. Germline V gene lookup returns CDR1 SQVTM and CDR2 ANQGSEA. This CDR3 is built from 13 residues. In DNA form, the CDR3 reads TGCAGCGTTGAAGAGACAGGGGGGGAGACCCAGTACTTC. It translates to CSVEETGGETQYF.

The rearrangement uses TRBV5-5 and TRBJ1-1, with 12 positions matching TRBD1. V shed 4 bases, J shed 3 bases, and the junction held 7 bases outside the gene matches. This CDR3 is built from 16 residues. Germline V gene lookup returns CDR1 SGHKS and CDR2 YYEKEE (reference sequence). CDR3 amino acids: CASSVGTGGRYTEAFF. The DNA of the CDR3 is TGTGCCAGCAGCGTGGGGACAGGGGGCCGGTACACTGAAGCTTTCTTT.

This chain links TRBV19 with TRBJ1-1; 7 bases fit TRBD1. V lost 4 bases, J lost 2 bases, and 7 bases stayed unmatched. Germline CDR1 reads LNHDA; CDR2 reads SQIVND (reference sequence). The CDR3 loop spans 15 amino acids. CDR3 region: CASSTPGTVNTEAFF. CDR3 sequence (DNA): TGTGCCAGTAGTACCCCCGGGACAGTAAACACTGAAGCTTTCTTT.

The J gene is TRBJ2-1, the V gene TRBV30; 8 nucleotides match TRBD2. The length of the CDR3 is 17 residues. CDR1 GTSNPN and CDR2 SVGIG come from the germline V gene (reference sequence). V lost 1 base and J lost 0; bases outside the gene matches: 8. CDR3 DNA: TGTGCCTGGAGTGGGGGGCTAGCGGGTTTCTCCTACAATGAGCAGTTCTTC. This gives the protein CAWSGGLAGFSYNEQFF.

In its sample, this clone was seen a few times. The chain carries TRBV11-2 and TRBJ2-7, with D possibly matching TRBD2 (6 bases). Germline CDR1 is SGHAT and CDR2 is FQNNGV. CDR3 length: 14 amino acids. Trimming took 5 bases from V and 0 from J, leaving 11 bases between them. CDR3 coding DNA: TGTGCCAGCAGCCACAGGAGGGACTCCTACGAGCAGTACTTC. It specifies CASSHRRDSYEQYF.

The chain combines TRBV9 with TRBJ1-4; possible D gene TRBD1, 6 bases. CDR3 length: 16 amino acids. The V gene lost 0 bases and the J gene lost 6 bases, with 15 bases spanning the gap. Germline V lookup: CDR1 SGDLS, CDR2 YYNGEE. The CDR3 DNA follows: TGTGCCAGCAGCGTAGTTCCACAGGGTGGCTATGAAAAACTGTTTTTT. This sequence encodes CASSVVPQGGYEKLFF.

The sample holds one count of this clone. The gene calls are TRBV15 and TRBJ2-2; D call uncertain. The CDR3 has 15 amino acids. Trimming pared 0 bases from V and 1 base from J, leaving 6 bases between. CDR1 LNHNV and CDR2 YYDKDF come from the germline V gene (reference sequence). The CDR3 region is CATSREFLNTGELFF. In nucleotides, the CDR3 is TGTGCCACCAGCAGAGAATTCTTGAACACCGGGGAGCTGTTTTTT.

The chain carries TRBV6-2 or TRBV6-3 and TRBJ1-1; 12 bases map to TRBD1. CDR3 size: 17 residues. Germline V lookup: CDR1 MNHEY, CDR2 SVGEGT. The V segment lost 6 bases and the J segment 3 bases; nucleotides outside the gene matches: 11. CDR3 residues: CASSPPRDRGRDTEAFF. CDR3 nucleotide sequence: TGTGCCAGCAGCCCTCCCCGGGACAGGGGGCGCGACACTGAAGCTTTCTTT.

CDR3 nucleotide sequence: TGTGCCAGCAGCCCCGGACAGTCTGATAATTCACCCCTCCACTTT. Translating gives CASSPGQSDNSPLHF. The chain employs TRBV11-2 and TRBJ1-6, with a possible D match to TRBD1 (6 bases). The ends were cut back, 5 bases at V and 5 bases at J, with 13 bases in the middle. Per the germline V gene, CDR1 is SGHAT and CDR2 is FQNNGV. The CDR3 length is 15 residues.

In its sample, this clone was seen once. The chain uses TRBV5-1 and TRBJ2-7; TRBD1 matches 8 bases. The trim removed 4 bases at V and 2 bases at J, leaving 11 bases unmatched. Germline V gives CDR1 SGHRS, CDR2 YFSETQ. There are 16 residues in the CDR3. The DNA for the CDR3 is TGCGCCAGCAGCAAGGACAGGGCGGTGGGGACCTACGAGCAGTACTTC. Its translation is CASSKDRAVGTYEQYF.

This chain connects TRBV6-4 to TRBJ2-2; TRBD1 is a possible D gene (7 bases). CDR1 is MRHNA and CDR2 is SNTAGT in the germline V gene. This CDR3 comprises 17 residues. V lost 0 bases, J lost 4 bases, and 15 bases lay in between. Here the CDR3 reads CASSDSAGGYPTGELFF. In DNA, the CDR3 is TGTGCCAGCAGTGACTCGGCAGGGGGGTACCCCACCGGGGAGCTGTTTTTT.

This chain joins TRBV10-2 and TRBJ1-3, with D unclear. This CDR3 is 14 amino acids long. From germline, CDR1 is WSHSY and CDR2 SAAADI. Trimming took off 10 bases at V and 0 bases at J, with 13 bases between the two ends. Written as DNA, the CDR3 is TGCGCCACCCGGTCAACCGACTCTGGAAACACCATATATTTT. It codes for CATRSTDSGNTIYF.

The chain combines TRBV30 with TRBJ1-2, with TRBD1 matching over 11 bases. There are 17 residues in the CDR3. The ends lost 4 bases at V and 5 bases at J; junction bases unmatched: 15. CDR1 and CDR2 from the germline V gene are GTSNPN and SVGIG (reference sequence). CDR3 in DNA: TGTGCCTGGAAAGTCCCGGGACAGGGGGTAGGTGGTTATGGCTACACCTTC. Amino acid sequence: CAWKVPGQGVGGYGYTF. Together with reference TRBV30 and TRBJ1-2, the CDR3 gives the full variable domain: SQTIHQWPATLVQPVGSPLSLECTVEGTSNPNLYWYRQAAGRGLQLLFYSVGIGQISSEVPQNLSASRPQDRQFILSSKKLLLSDSGFYLCAWKVPGQGVGGYGYTFGSGTRLTVV.

This rearrangement joins TRBV6-2 or TRBV6-3 to TRBJ1-1; 8 bases align to TRBD1. The CDR3 length is 14 residues. Germline assignment: CDR1 MNHEY and CDR2 SVGEGT. The V and J ends lost 5 bases and 7 bases, in that order; junction bases with no gene match: 9. CDR3 region: CASSLMTGASEAFF. The CDR3 region has the DNA TGTGCCAGCAGTCTCATGACAGGGGCAAGTGAAGCTTTCTTT.

V gene TRBV6-2 or TRBV6-3 combines with J gene TRBJ2-7; 8 bases map to TRBD2. This CDR3 has 16 amino acids. Germline V gene lookup returns CDR1 MNHEY and CDR2 SVGEGT. The V gene end was trimmed by 2 bases and the J gene end by 10 bases; junction bases not matched to a gene: 16. The CDR3 region has the DNA TGTGCCAGCAGTTACAGGGCGCAGGGAGTGCGGGAGGTACAGTACTTC. It yields the protein CASSYRAQGVREVQYF.

The V gene is TRBV5-4, the J gene TRBJ2-2, with TRBD2 matching over 11 bases. This CDR3 comprises 16 residues. V gave up 0 bases and J gave up 3 bases; unmatched junction bases: 1. CDR1 SGHNT and CDR2 YYREEE come from the germline V gene (reference sequence). The CDR3 sequence: CASSLGGLADTGELFF. Here the CDR3 DNA reads TGTGCCAGCAGCTTGGGGGGACTAGCGGACACCGGGGAGCTGTTTTTT. Supplemented by reference TRBV5-4 and TRBJ2-2, the full variable domain reads ETGVTQSPTHLIKTRGQQVTLRCSSQSGHNTVSWYQQALGQGPQFIFQYYREEENGRGNFPPRFSGLQFPNYSSELNVNALELDDSALYLCASSLGGLADTGELFFGEGSRLTVL.